One sample yielded the 10 T cell receptor beta chains listed below, sequenced in a study of sequential checkpoint blockade in melanoma. Treatment denoted: randomized to nivolumab then ipilimumab (arm A) or the reverse (arm B). Sequenced by immunoSEQ multiplex PCR; TCRdb stores in-frame clones only, minus some. The sample records several thousand clones, roughly 22% being singletons. The material sequenced was tumor tissue (inferred from file names), taken from a patient given nivolumab and ipilimumab in sequence. The receptors come from a human donor with melanoma.

The genes are TRBV18 and TRBJ1-5; D is undetermined. Trimming took off 3 bases at V and 1 base at J, with 4 bases between the two ends. The CDR3 spans 13 residues. Germline lookup yields CDR1 KGHSH and CDR2 LQKENI. The CDR3 is CASSPGSNQPQHF. The CDR3 region has the DNA TGTGCCAGCTCACCGGGAAGCAATCAGCCCCAGCATTTT. Full variable domain (missing parts from reference TRBV18 and TRBJ1-5): NAGVMQNPRHLVRRRGQEARLRCSPMKGHSHVYWYRQLPEEGLKFMVYLQKENIIDESGMPKERFSAEFPKEGPSILRIQQVVRGDSAAYFCASSPGSNQPQHFGDGTRLSIL.

This clone appeared a few times. The chain is built from TRBV23-1 and TRBJ2-7, with 7 nucleotides matching TRBD1. Being an ORF, TRBV23-1 has a function that is uncertain. The V gene end was trimmed by 6 bases and the J gene end by 4 bases; junction bases not matched to a gene: 6. The CDR3 runs 13 residues. For the CDR3, the DNA is TGCGCCAGCAGCTTAGCGACAGGGTACGAGCAGTACTTC. Its translation is CASSLATGYEQYF.

This clone came up a few times. The rearrangement uses TRBV14 and TRBJ1-1, with D unresolved. The CDR3 covers 15 residues. CDR1 and CDR2 from the germline V gene are SGHDN and FVKESK. V was pared by 4 bases and J by 6 bases, with 18 bases between. The CDR3 DNA reads TGTGCCAGCAGCCCCGAGGAGGCATTCATTTCTGAAGCTTTCTTT. It is translated as CASSPEEAFISEAFF.

Sample share makes this clone medium-sized. The genes are TRBV6-1 and TRBJ2-6; no definite D call. The CDR3 spans 14 residues. Looked up from germline, CDR1 is MNHNS and CDR2 is SASEGT. V shed 1 base and J shed 2 bases, with 3 bases lying between them. CDR3 DNA: TGTGCCAGCAGTGAAGGCGCTGGGGCCAACGTCCTGACTTTC. This encodes CASSEGAGANVLTF.

The chain employs TRBV19 and TRBJ2-3; 13 nucleotides agree with TRBD2. CDR1 and CDR2 (germline): LNHDA, SQIVND (reference sequence). V gave up 6 bases and J gave up 4 bases; unmatched junction bases: 1. The CDR3 length is 14 residues. DNA for the CDR3: TGTGCCAGTAGACTAGCGGGGGGGCCAGATACGCAGTATTTT. Translation gives CASRLAGGPDTQYF.

The chain carries TRBV18 and TRBJ2-2; 9 bases are a match to TRBD1. The germline V gene encodes CDR1 KGHSH and CDR2 LQKENI. V was pared by 6 bases and J by 4 bases, with 12 bases of the junction left unmatched. This CDR3 has 17 residues. The CDR3 DNA reads TGTGCCAGCTCCCTACCCAGGACAGGGGCCGGCACCGGGGAGCTGTTTTTT. Translating gives CASSLPRTGAGTGELFF.

This clone was found a few times. This chain links TRBV6-8 with TRBJ1-4; D gene ambiguous. The length of the CDR3 is 13 residues. Per germline, CDR1 MNHGY and CDR2 SAAAGT. Trimming removed 3 bases at V and 8 bases at J, with 10 bases between. CDR3 nucleotides: TGTGCCAGCAGTTATGATCCGGAGGAAAAACTGTTTTTT. Its translation is CASSYDPEEKLFF.

This chain links TRBV30 with TRBJ1-3; unclear D gene. Germline V gene sequence: CDR1 GTSNPN, CDR2 SVGIG (reference sequence). CDR3 length: 11 amino acids. The V gene lost 0 bases and the J gene lost 8 bases, with 5 bases spanning the gap. The CDR3 DNA follows: TGTGCCTGGAGTGTAGGTGACACCATATATTTT. It is translated as CAWSVGDTIYF.

CDR3 DNA sequence: TGTGCCAGCAGCTTATATGGGGTCCAAGAGACCCAGTACTTC. Translation gives CASSLYGVQETQYF. The V and J genes are TRBV11-3 and TRBJ2-5; D not certain. The V end was cut by 2 bases, the J end by 1 base, with 8 bases between. Germline V gene lookup returns CDR1 SGHNT and CDR2 YENEEA. This CDR3 contains 14 residues.

V and J are TRBV19 and TRBJ1-2, with D hard to call. The CDR3 has 15 amino acids. V shed 5 bases and J shed 7 bases, with 20 bases lying between them. The germline V gene encodes CDR1 LNHDA and CDR2 SQIVND (reference sequence). CDR3 sequence: CASSVLGEGKVGYTF. The DNA of the CDR3 is TGTGCCAGTAGTGTCCTTGGTGAAGGGAAGGTTGGCTACACCTTC. Full variable domain (missing parts from reference TRBV19 and TRBJ1-2): DGGITQSPKYLFRKEGQNVTLSCEQNLNHDAMYWYRQDPGQGLRLIYYSQIVNDFQKGDIAEGYSVSREKKESFPLTVTSAQKNPTAFYLCASSVLGEGKVGYTFGSGTRLTVV.